The 27 T cell receptor beta chains reported below all come from one sample, sequenced in a study of early T cells in non-severe SARS-CoV-2 infection. A single record per CDR3 protein comes from TCRdb applying MiXCR to the 5' RACE reads. The data show over 35,000 distinct CDR3 sequences, 3.5% to 5% seen once. The sample consisted of whole blood. The receptors here all came from an adult who was a healthcare worker with PCR-confirmed SARS-CoV-2 infection or an uninfected control (not recorded which).

This clonotype was observed a few times. The gene calls are TRBV3-1 and TRBJ1-1; D possibly corresponds to TRBD1 (6 bases). Germline V gives CDR1 LGHDT, CDR2 YNNKEL (reference sequence). This CDR3 comprises 14 residues. V gave up 4 bases and J gave up 8 bases, with 17 bases separating them. CDR3 sequence reads: CASSLRGPDGEAFF. The CDR3 bases are TGTGCCAGCAGCCTCAGGGGACCAGATGGGGAAGCTTTCTTT.

This clonotype came up many times. This rearrangement joins TRBV20-1 to TRBJ2-7; tentatively, D is TRBD2 (5 bases). V was cut by 6 bases and J by 0 bases, with 15 bases left in between. This CDR3 contains 14 residues. In germline, CDR1 is DFQATT, CDR2 SNEGSKA (reference sequence). The DNA of the CDR3 is TGCAGTGCCCCCAACCGGGGAGACTCCTACGAGCAGTACTTC. Translating it yields CSAPNRGDSYEQYF.

This clonotype occurred a few times. V and J are TRBV19 and TRBJ2-2; D may be TRBD1 (6 bases). Between the trimmed V and J ends, which lost 3 bases and 0 bases, there was a span of 11 bases. CDR3 length equals 16 residues. The germline CDR1 and CDR2 sequences are LNHDA and SQIVND (reference sequence). In nucleotides, the CDR3 is TGTGCCAGTAGTATGGGGGCTCCCCCGAACACCGGGGAGCTGTTTTTT. This sequence encodes CASSMGAPPNTGELFF.

This clonotype was found many times. The genes are TRBV3-1 and TRBJ2-2; D is perhaps TRBD2 (6 bases). Germline V gives CDR1 LGHDT, CDR2 YNNKEL (reference sequence). This CDR3 spans 14 amino acids. Trimming shortened V by 1 base and J by 4 bases, and 7 bases separated the two germline ends. CDR3 in amino acids: CASSQGGVTGELFF. The CDR3 coding sequence is TGTGCCAGCAGCCAAGGGGGGGTCACCGGGGAGCTGTTTTTT.

The chain joins TRBV20-1 to TRBJ1-1, with a tentative D call TRBD1 (5 bases). V lost 5 bases and J lost 10, with 17 bases in between. The CDR3 is 12 residues long. Per germline, CDR1 DFQATT and CDR2 SNEGSKA (reference sequence). DNA of the CDR3: TGCAGTGCTGCGCAGGTAAACCAGGGAGCTTTCTTT. Amino acid sequence: CSAAQVNQGAFF.

The table lists this clonotype with many counts. The chain joins TRBV11-2 to TRBJ1-1, with 7 bases fitting TRBD1. V gave up 3 bases and J gave up 7 bases; unmatched junction bases: 2. From germline, CDR1 is SGHAT and CDR2 FQNNGV. The CDR3 contains 12 residues. CDR3 sequence reads: CASSLWTGEAFF. CDR3 sequence (DNA): TGTGCCAGCAGCTTGTGGACAGGTGAAGCTTTCTTT. The full variable domain, rest sourced from reference TRBV11-2 and TRBJ1-1, is EAGVAQSPRYKIIEKRQSVAFWCNPISGHATLYWYQQILGQGPKLLIQFQNNGVVDDSQLPKDRFSAERLKGVDSTLKIQPAKLEDSAVYLCASSLWTGEAFFGQGTRLTVV.

This clonotype has at least ten counts. This chain joins TRBV7-2 and TRBJ1-6; D not certain. V gave up 3 bases and J gave up 4 bases, with 4 bases separating them. The CDR3 is 13 amino acids. CDR1 is SGHTA and CDR2 is FQGNSA in the germline V gene. The CDR3 spells CASSFLYNSPLHF. In nucleotides, the CDR3 is TGTGCCAGCAGCTTCCTATATAATTCACCCCTCCACTTT.

This clonotype was counted ten times or more. V gene TRBV5-5 combines with J gene TRBJ2-3, with 10 positions matching TRBD1. There are 14 residues in the CDR3. Germline V lookup: CDR1 SGHKS, CDR2 YYEKEE (reference sequence). V was pared by 4 bases and J by 5 bases, with 4 bases of the junction left unmatched. As DNA, the CDR3 is TGTGCCAGCAGCCTTTGGACAGGGGGAGATACGCAGTATTTT. Protein: CASSLWTGGDTQYF.

This clonotype was found many times. The chain combines TRBV7-2 with TRBJ2-2; perhaps TRBD2 as D (5 bases). The germline V gene encodes CDR1 SGHTA and CDR2 FQGNSA. The length of the CDR3 is 13 residues. Trimming took off 1 base at V and 5 bases at J, with 5 bases between the two ends. CDR3 nucleotide sequence: TGTGCCAGCAGCTTAGGAGGGACCGGGGAGCTGTTTTTT. Its protein product is CASSLGGTGELFF.

This clonotype was detected ten times or more. The gene calls are TRBV19 and TRBJ2-1; D might be TRBD1 or TRBD2, each matching 6 bases. The CDR3 contains 14 residues. Trimming stripped 5 bases from V and 8 bases from J, with 16 bases between. Germline CDR1 reads LNHDA; CDR2 reads SQIVND (reference sequence). The CDR3: CASSPGEGVDEQFF. As DNA, the CDR3 is TGTGCCAGTAGTCCGGGAGAGGGGGTCGATGAGCAGTTCTTC.

This clonotype was seen at least ten times. This chain links TRBV3-1 with TRBJ2-5; 7 bases line up with TRBD1. Germline CDR1 and CDR2: LGHDT and YNNKEL (reference sequence). The CDR3 has 14 amino acids. V dropped 1 base and J dropped 3; count of bases not matched to a gene: 2. Written as DNA, the CDR3 is TGTGCCAGCAGCCAAGTTGACAGGGAAGAGACCCAGTACTTC. Protein sequence: CASSQVDREETQYF.

In this sample, this clonotype turned up many times. This chain uses TRBV14 with TRBJ1-1; the D gene is possibly TRBD1 (6 bases). Trimming took 3 bases from V and 3 from J, leaving 17 bases between them. Germline V CDR1 and CDR2: SGHDN, FVKESK. The CDR3 loop spans 16 amino acids. Here the CDR3 reads CASSQGGGLSDTEAFF. In nucleotides, the CDR3 is TGTGCCAGCAGCCAGGGAGGGGGACTATCGGACACTGAAGCTTTCTTT. The full variable domain, in which reference TRBV14 and TRBJ1-1 provide the parts outside the CDR3, is EAGVTQFPSHSVIEKGQTVTLRCDPISGHDNLYWYRRVMGKEIKFLLHFVKESKQDESGMPNNRFLAERTGGTYSTLKVQPAELEDSGVYFCASSQGGGLSDTEAFFGQGTRLTVV.

This clonotype was found many times. The chain is built from TRBV3-1 and TRBJ2-1; D unresolved. The germline V gene encodes CDR1 LGHDT and CDR2 YNNKEL (reference sequence). Deletions cut 3 bases from V and 3 bases from J, with 18 bases between. The CDR3 totals 17 residues. CDR3 bases: TGTGCCAGCAGCCATCCTATCAATCGGTGGGACTACAATGAGCAGTTCTTC. This codes for CASSHPINRWDYNEQFF.

At least ten counts were recorded for this clonotype. This chain links TRBV5-1 with TRBJ2-6, with D tentatively TRBD1 (5 bases). Trimming stripped 0 bases from V and 0 bases from J, with 7 bases between. The CDR3 consists of 16 residues. Per the germline V gene, CDR1 is SGHRS and CDR2 is YFSETQ. The CDR3 loop is CASSLAGSSGANVLTF. The CDR3 DNA reads as TGCGCCAGCAGCTTGGCAGGGTCCTCTGGGGCCAACGTCCTGACTTTC. Together with reference TRBV5-1 and TRBJ2-6, the CDR3 gives the full variable domain: KAGVTQTPRYLIKTRGQQVTLSCSPISGHRSVSWYQQTPGQGLQFLFEYFSETQRNKGNFPGRFSGRQFSNSRSEMNVSTLELGDSALYLCASSLAGSSGANVLTFGAGSRLTVL.

This clonotype was observed many times. The chain uses TRBV4-1 and TRBJ1-4; perhaps TRBD1 as D (5 bases). This CDR3 region has 16 residues. Germline loops: CDR1 MGHRA, CDR2 YSYEKL. V lost 3 bases, J lost 2 bases, and 13 bases lay in between. The CDR3 DNA reads TGCGCCAGCAGCCAGGGCCCGGGACGGACTAATGAAAAACTGTTTTTT. As protein: CASSQGPGRTNEKLFF.

The rearrangement joins TRBV5-4 to TRBJ2-1, with D perhaps TRBD1 (6 bases). The V gene's germline CDR1 is SGHNT and CDR2 YYREEE (reference sequence). CDR3 size: 13 residues. Trimming took 1 base from V and 6 from J, leaving 8 bases between them. The CDR3 loop reads CASSLTGSNEQFF. In nucleotides, the CDR3 is TGTGCCAGCAGCTTGACAGGGAGCAATGAGCAGTTCTTC.

V and J are TRBV4-1 and TRBJ2-2; the D gene could be TRBD1 or TRBD2 (6 bases each). V shed 5 bases and J shed 14 bases, with 24 bases lying between them. Per germline, CDR1 MGHRA and CDR2 YSYEKL. The length of the CDR3 is 15 residues. CDR3 sequence: CASSSYEGRQGTLFF. CDR3 sequence (DNA): TGCGCCAGCAGCTCGTACGAGGGGAGGCAAGGGACACTGTTTTTT.

This clonotype was counted many times. The chain uses TRBV12-3 or TRBV12-4 and TRBJ2-2; 11 positions agree with TRBD1. V lost 2 bases to trimming and J lost 5 bases; unmatched junction nucleotides: 4. There are 16 residues in the CDR3. CDR3 sequence reads: CASSLSGTGGTGELFF. The CDR3 DNA reads as TGTGCCAGCAGTTTATCCGGGACAGGGGGGACCGGGGAGCTGTTTTTT.

This clonotype was seen ten or more times. This chain joins TRBV29-1 and TRBJ1-1; maybe TRBD1 (5 bases). Germline-derived CDR1 and CDR2 are SQVTM and ANQGSEA. This CDR3 contains 12 residues. V lost 7 bases and J 1 base, leaving 10 bases between the germline ends. The CDR3 is CSATGSNTEAFF. The DNA of the CDR3 is TGCAGCGCCACAGGTTCGAACACTGAAGCTTTCTTT. The full variable domain, its missing parts supplied by reference TRBV29-1 and TRBJ1-1, is SAVISQKPSRDICQRGTSLTIQCQVDSQVTMMFWYRQQPGQSLTLIATANQGSEATYESGFVIDKFPISRPNLTFSTLTVSNMSPEDSSIYLCSATGSNTEAFFGQGTRLTVV.

The sample holds many counts of this clonotype. The chain joins TRBV11-1 to TRBJ2-6; D remains unclear. The CDR3 runs to 16 residues. With 5 bases removed from V and 1 base from J, the gap between germline ends came to 12 bases. CDR1 is SGHAT, CDR2 FQDESV, per germline (reference sequence). CDR3 in amino acids: CASSDPPRSGANVLTF. CDR3 in DNA: TGTGCCAGCAGCGACCCCCCTCGATCTGGGGCCAACGTCCTGACTTTC.

This clonotype has a handful of counts. V usage is TRBV13 and J usage is TRBJ2-7; the match to TRBD1 covers 7 bases. The V gene's germline CDR1 is PRHDT and CDR2 FYEKMQ (reference sequence). Trimming removed 1 base from V and 0 bases from J; junction bases left unmatched: 3. There are 15 residues in the CDR3. This chain's CDR3 is CASSLVGTASYEQYF. The CDR3 nucleotides read TGTGCCAGCAGCTTAGTGGGGACAGCCTCCTACGAGCAGTACTTC.

Ten or more counts support this clonotype. The V call is TRBV6-8, the J call TRBJ2-6; 8 bases agree with TRBD2. The CDR3 consists of 20 residues. Per the germline V gene, CDR1 is MNHGY and CDR2 is SAAAGT. J lost 0 bases, V lost 6 bases, and 16 bases had no gene match. The CDR3 bases are TGTGCCAGCAGCCATCCCGAGCGGGGGACATCGAGCTCTGGGGCCAACGTCCTGACTTTC. Protein: CASSHPERGTSSSGANVLTF.

This clonotype was picked up many times. The chain carries TRBV12-3 or TRBV12-4 and TRBJ1-1; D is uncertain. CDR3 length: 16 amino acids. Trimming pared 5 bases from V and 4 bases from J, leaving 20 bases between. CDR3 nucleotides: TGTGCCAGCAGTGCGGAGGTACTCGCCTGGGGCACTGAAGCTTTCTTT. Protein sequence: CASSAEVLAWGTEAFF.

The chain employs TRBV29-1 and TRBJ1-1; D is unclear. V was cut by 5 bases and J by 1 base, with 2 bases left in between. This CDR3 region has 10 residues. The germline gives CDR1 SQVTM, CDR2 ANQGSEA. The CDR3 reads CSVQNTEAFF. The CDR3 nucleotides read TGCAGCGTTCAGAACACTGAAGCTTTCTTT.

This clonotype was recorded many times. The CDR3 here is CASSHRGGVVGTDTQYF. The CDR3 coding sequence is TGTGCCAGCAGCCATCGGGGAGGGGTCGTAGGGACAGATACGCAGTATTTT. V is TRBV7-9 and J is TRBJ2-3; 7 positions match TRBD2. With V trimmed by 5 bases and J by 3 bases, 14 bases remained unmatched. Germline CDR1 reads SEHNR; CDR2 reads FQNEAQ (reference sequence). CDR3 length: 17 residues.

This clonotype was detected ten times or more. The V call is TRBV20-1, the J call TRBJ2-5; D might be TRBD1 (5 bases). The CDR3 runs 12 residues. Germline lookup yields CDR1 DFQATT and CDR2 SNEGSKA (reference sequence). V lost 6 bases and J lost 1, with 9 bases in between. This CDR3 reads CSAGQIQETQYF. CDR3 bases: TGCAGTGCCGGACAAATCCAAGAGACCCAGTACTTC.

This clonotype was observed at least ten times. This chain connects TRBV4-1 to TRBJ2-7; 8 bases align to TRBD1. Per the germline V gene, CDR1 is MGHRA and CDR2 is YSYEKL. The trim removed 5 bases at V and 5 bases at J, leaving 8 bases unmatched. The CDR3 loop spans 14 amino acids. CDR3 loop: CASSSTGVVDEQYF. DNA of the CDR3: TGCGCCAGCAGCTCGACAGGGGTCGTTGACGAGCAGTACTTC.